Shown below are 26 T cell receptor beta chains from a single sample sequenced in a study of OX40 agonist ivuxolimab in advanced cancers. The protocol was immunoSEQ multiplex PCR, while the TCRdb copy is restricted to in-frame clones and leaves out a portion. The data show roughly 50,000 clones, with about 81% seen just once and about 7.7% held by the top ten. The sample consisted of CD4+ or CD8+ T cells sorted from blood, taken in a trial of the OX40 agonist ivuxolimab. Source of these receptors: an adult with an advanced solid tumor such as melanoma, head and neck, liver or kidney cancer.

This clone was observed once. The chain combines TRBV7-6 with TRBJ2-7; tentative D call: TRBD1 (6 bases). This CDR3 has 16 amino acids. The ends were cut back, 1 base at V and 0 bases at J, with 13 bases in the middle. CDR1 and CDR2 (germline): SGHVS, FNYEAQ. CDR3 DNA: TGTGCCAGCAGCTTAGTGCGAGGGGGATCCTCCTACGAGCAGTACTTC. Translation gives CASSLVRGGSSYEQYF.

In DNA form, the CDR3 reads TGCGCCAGCAGCCTTAGCGGAGGGTCCTACGAGCAGTACTTC. The encoded protein is CASSLSGGSYEQYF. The chain carries TRBV4-3 and TRBJ2-7; perhaps TRBD2 as D (6 bases). The CDR3 consists of 14 residues. The germline V gene has CDR1 LGHNA and CDR2 YSLEER. Trimming stripped 4 bases from V and 1 base from J, with 11 bases between.

This clone has just a few counts. The gene calls are TRBV7-9 and TRBJ2-1, with D possibly TRBD1 on 5 matching bases. Trimming removed 5 bases at V and 4 bases at J, with 9 bases between. CDR1 SEHNR and CDR2 FQNEAQ come from the germline V gene (reference sequence). The CDR3 totals 13 residues. The DNA of the CDR3 is TGTGCCAGCAGCCGTGACAGTTACAATGAGCAGTTCTTC. Translation: CASSRDSYNEQFF.

The rearrangement joins TRBV5-6 to TRBJ2-5, with TRBD2 as a possible D gene (5 bases). Trimming removed 3 bases from V and 3 bases from J, with 18 bases in between. Germline V gene sequence: CDR1 SGHDT, CDR2 YYEEEE. The CDR3 consists of 16 residues. The CDR3 nucleotides read TGTGCCAGCAGCTCAACGTCCCTAGCCGGTGAAGAGACCCAGTACTTC. This codes for CASSSTSLAGEETQYF.

CDR3 loop: CASREPSYGYTF. The CDR3 nucleotides are TGTGCCAGCAGAGAACCCAGCTATGGCTACACCTTC. V usage is TRBV6-1 and J usage is TRBJ1-2, with D uncertain. The germline gives CDR1 MNHNS, CDR2 SASEGT. This CDR3 is 12 amino acids long. V was pared by 6 bases and J by 4 bases, with 9 bases between.

The chain carries TRBV27 and TRBJ1-1, with D hard to call. This CDR3 is built from 12 residues. Trimming shortened V by 2 bases and J by 0 bases, and 1 base separated the two germline ends. From germline, CDR1 is MNHEY and CDR2 SMNVEV (reference sequence). CDR3 DNA: TGTGCCAGCAGTTTACTGAACACTGAAGCTTTCTTT. Residues: CASSLLNTEAFF.

The rearrangement uses TRBV5-1 and TRBJ1-3, with 10 positions matching TRBD1. CDR1 SGHRS and CDR2 YFSETQ come from the germline V gene. The CDR3 length is 15 residues. The trim removed 4 bases at V and 3 bases at J, leaving 4 bases unmatched. The CDR3 nucleotides are TGCGCCAGCAGCGTGACAGGGGGCGGTGGAAACACCATATATTTT. It translates to CASSVTGGGGNTIYF.

This clone has a handful of counts. This chain connects TRBV7-8 to TRBJ1-1, with no clear D. The length of the CDR3 is 15 residues. The V gene's germline CDR1 is SGHVS and CDR2 FQNEAQ. V lost 2 bases to trimming and J lost 4 bases, with 14 bases between them. The CDR3 region is CASSLLVSGFTEAFF. Here the CDR3 DNA reads TGTGCCAGCAGCTTATTGGTCTCGGGATTCACTGAAGCTTTCTTT. Full variable domain (missing parts from reference TRBV7-8 and TRBJ1-1): GAGVSQSPRYKVAKRGQDVALRCDPISGHVSLFWYQQALGQGPEFLTYFQNEAQLDKSGLPSDRFFAERPEGSVSTLKIQRTQQEDSAVYLCASSLLVSGFTEAFFGQGTRLTVV.

This clone was picked up a small number of times. The chain carries TRBV11-2 and TRBJ2-5; the D is unclear. In germline, CDR1 is SGHAT, CDR2 FQNNGV. The CDR3 loop spans 16 amino acids. Trimming stripped 6 bases from V and 3 bases from J, with 20 bases between. Here the CDR3 DNA reads TGTGCCAGCAGTTCACTTACTCGATCGAGCGAAGAGACCCAGTACTTC. Translation: CASSSLTRSSEETQYF.

J is TRBJ2-7 and V is TRBV7-9; TRBD1 might be the D (6 bases). The V gene's germline CDR1 is SEHNR and CDR2 FQNEAQ (reference sequence). Trimming stripped 5 bases from V and 2 bases from J, with 28 bases between. CDR3 length equals 19 residues. CDR3 sequence (DNA): TGTGCCAGCAGCGGAGAAGGACAGAAGTTTGTTGGAAGGCCCTACGAGCAGTACTTC. Translated, it gives CASSGEGQKFVGRPYEQYF.

The gene calls are TRBV4-1 and TRBJ1-1; D gene ambiguous. The germline V gene has CDR1 MGHRA and CDR2 YSYEKL. The V and J ends lost 0 bases and 0 bases respectively, with 14 bases between them. This CDR3 comprises 17 residues. CDR3 nucleotides: TGCGCCAGCAGCCAAGATCCGGTCGGCTGGATGAACACTGAAGCTTTCTTT. This gives the protein CASSQDPVGWMNTEAFF.

This sequence joins TRBV9 and TRBJ2-1; D is possibly TRBD1 or TRBD2 (6 bases each). V shed 7 bases and J shed 3 bases, with 23 bases lying between them. CDR3 length equals 17 residues. Germline V gene lookup returns CDR1 SGDLS and CDR2 YYNGEE. The CDR3 DNA sequence: TGTGCCAGCTCAAGGGGGACCGGGCGGGGCAACTACAATGAGCAGTTCTTC. It specifies CASSRGTGRGNYNEQFF. The variable domain in full, completed from reference TRBV9 and TRBJ2-1, reads DSGVTQTPKHLITATGQRVTLRCSPRSGDLSVYWYQQSLDQGLQFLIQYYNGEERAKGNILERFSAQQFPDLHSELNLSSLELGDSALYFCASSRGTGRGNYNEQFFGPGTRLTVL.

This clone was seen more than once but under ten times. J is TRBJ2-7 and V is TRBV10-1, with TRBD2 identical over 7 bases. The CDR3 loop spans 14 amino acids. CDR1 is WNHNN and CDR2 is SYGVQD in the germline V gene (reference sequence). Trimming took 6 bases from V and 4 from J; bases not matched to a gene: 9. CDR3: CASRSTSAPYEQYF. CDR3 DNA sequence: TGCGCCAGCAGAAGCACTAGCGCCCCTTACGAGCAGTACTTC.

In its sample, this clone was seen once. This chain links TRBV6-5 with TRBJ2-1; 7 bases match TRBD1. J was trimmed by 6 bases and V by 4 bases; bases with no gene match: 12. The CDR3 covers 16 residues. Germline assignment: CDR1 MNHEY and CDR2 SVGAGI. The CDR3 sequence: CASSFTPGQRSNEQFF. The CDR3, as DNA: TGTGCCAGCAGTTTTACCCCGGGACAGAGAAGCAATGAGCAGTTCTTC.

The V call is TRBV4-3, the J call TRBJ2-2; D is unclear. V was pared by 1 base and J by 7 bases, with 10 bases between. Germline CDR1 and CDR2: LGHNA and YSLEER. The CDR3 totals 14 residues. The CDR3 DNA follows: TGCGCCAGCAGCCAAGTCCAAGGTTTCGGGGAGCTGTTTTTT. Translating it yields CASSQVQGFGELFF.

The chain has TRBV2 and TRBJ2-1, with D possibly TRBD2 on 6 matching bases. The germline V and J ends were trimmed by 3 bases and 4 bases, with 22 bases remaining between them. Germline V gene sequence: CDR1 SNHLY, CDR2 FYNNEI. The CDR3 runs 18 residues. This chain's CDR3 is CASSEDYYGPLRYNEQFF. The DNA for the CDR3 is TGTGCCAGCAGTGAGGACTATTACGGCCCCCTCCGTTACAATGAGCAGTTCTTC.

The chain recombines TRBV28 with TRBJ1-1; D perhaps matches TRBD1 (5 bases). With 2 bases removed from V and 1 base from J, the gap between germline ends came to 8 bases. This CDR3 has 14 amino acids. Germline loops: CDR1 MDHEN, CDR2 SYDVKM. The CDR3 DNA sequence: TGTGCCAGCAGTTTACCCGACAGGAACACTGAAGCTTTCTTT. Translating gives CASSLPDRNTEAFF.

This clone showed up just once. The junction departs from germline at one end; a sequencing error may be responsible. V gene TRBV9 combines with J gene TRBJ1-2; TRBD1 is a possible D gene (6 bases). This CDR3 comprises 13 residues. The germline V gene encodes CDR1 SGDLS and CDR2 YYNGEE. The CDR3 bases are TGTGCCAGCAGCGCAGGGGAGAACTATGGCCACACCTTC. Its translation: CASSAGENYGHTF.

This clone was detected a few times. The J gene is TRBJ1-1, the V gene TRBV11-2; D unclear. This CDR3 spans 14 amino acids. In germline, CDR1 is SGHAT, CDR2 FQNNGV. Deletions cut 0 bases from V and 3 bases from J, with 8 bases between. The CDR3 spells CASSLDRVYTEAFF. In DNA, the CDR3 is TGTGCCAGCAGCTTAGATCGTGTTTACACTGAAGCTTTCTTT. Drawing the rest from reference TRBV11-2 and TRBJ1-1, the complete variable domain is EAGVAQSPRYKIIEKRQSVAFWCNPISGHATLYWYQQILGQGPKLLIQFQNNGVVDDSQLPKDRFSAERLKGVDSTLKIQPAKLEDSAVYLCASSLDRVYTEAFFGQGTRLTVV.

This rearrangement joins TRBV9 to TRBJ2-5, with D possibly TRBD2 on 6 matching bases. Germline values: CDR1 SGDLS, CDR2 YYNGEE. V lost 2 bases, J lost 0 bases, and 11 bases lay in between. CDR3 length: 15 residues. CDR3 sequence reads: CASSVASAYQETQYF. DNA of the CDR3: TGTGCCAGCAGCGTTGCTAGCGCGTACCAAGAGACCCAGTACTTC.

The gene calls are TRBV5-5 and TRBJ1-1; D may be TRBD1 (5 bases). Trimming took off 0 bases at V and 3 bases at J, with 12 bases between the two ends. The CDR3 is 15 residues long. The germline CDR1 and CDR2 sequences are SGHKS and YYEKEE (reference sequence). The CDR3 spells CASSLVGVGDTEAFF. CDR3 DNA sequence: TGTGCCAGCAGCTTGGTTGGGGTAGGGGACACTGAAGCTTTCTTT. The full variable domain, completed using reference TRBV5-5 and TRBJ1-1, is DAGVTQSPTHLIKTRGQQVTLRCSPISGHKSVSWYQQVLGQGPQFIFQYYEKEERGRGNFPDRFSARQFPNYSSELNVNALLLGDSALYLCASSLVGVGDTEAFFGQGTRLTVV.

The rearrangement uses TRBV10-3 and TRBJ2-3; D gene ambiguous. Germline V gene sequence: CDR1 ENHRY, CDR2 SYGVKD. Deletions cut 10 bases from V and 3 bases from J, with 17 bases between. The CDR3 consists of 14 residues. The DNA of the CDR3 is TGTGCCACCACCAGCGATCCCGGTACAGATACGCAGTATTTT. Its translation: CATTSDPGTDTQYF.

V usage is TRBV14 and J usage is TRBJ2-7; a possible D gene is TRBD2 (6 bases). The CDR3 is 12 residues long. V lost 4 bases, J lost 4 bases, and 8 bases lay in between. Germline V gives CDR1 SGHDN, CDR2 FVKESK. CDR3 in DNA: TGTGCCAGCAGCCCGGCGGGGTACGAGCAGTACTTC. Protein: CASSPAGYEQYF.

The chain employs TRBV4-2 and TRBJ2-1, with TRBD2 matching 8 bases. The CDR3 covers 16 residues. The germline V gene has CDR1 LGHNA and CDR2 YNFKEQ. With 0 bases clipped from V and 0 bases from J, the junction kept 1 base outside the gene matches. In nucleotides, the CDR3 is TGTGCCAGCAGCCAAGAGAGCGGGAGCTCCTACAATGAGCAGTTCTTC. Protein: CASSQESGSSYNEQFF.

CDR3 DNA: TGTGCCAGCAGGGCTAGGAGCTACAATGAGCAGTTCTTC. This codes for CASRARSYNEQFF. J is TRBJ2-1 and V is TRBV6-1; D not certain. Germline V gives CDR1 MNHNS, CDR2 SASEGT. With 6 bases removed from V and 3 bases from J, the gap between germline ends came to 9 bases. The CDR3 loop spans 13 amino acids.

CDR3: CSGTGLAGGEQYF. For the CDR3, the DNA is TGCAGCGGTACGGGACTAGCGGGAGGCGAGCAGTACTTC. The V and J genes are TRBV29-1 and TRBJ2-7; 15 nucleotides agree with TRBD2. Germline CDR1 SQVTM, CDR2 ANQGSEA. The trim removed 7 bases at V and 6 bases at J, leaving 4 bases unmatched. CDR3 size: 13 residues.